One sample yielded the 19 T cell receptor beta chains listed below, sequenced in a study of cytomegalovirus exposure and HLA in healthy donors. Primers: 60 Vbeta forward and 13 Jbeta reverse. The data were produced by immunoSEQ multiplex PCR, yet TCRdb's version contains in-frame clones alone and is incomplete. Of about 160,000 clones in the sample, about two thirds were seen once. The sequenced material came from PBMCs. The receptor source for this set is a woman aged 25 to 39 in good health and CMV-seronegative.

This clone appeared once. J is TRBJ2-1 and V is TRBV5-1; 8 bases map to TRBD2. The V segment lost 2 bases and the J segment 9 bases; nucleotides outside the gene matches: 10. The CDR3 totals 15 residues. Germline lookup yields CDR1 SGHRS and CDR2 YFSETQ. CDR3 nucleotide sequence: TGCGCCAGCAGCTTCCTCCAGCGGGAGAAAGGTGAGCAGTTCTTC. Translation gives CASSFLQREKGEQFF.

This chain uses TRBV5-1 with TRBJ1-1; D gene ambiguous. The CDR3 runs 13 residues. The germline gives CDR1 SGHRS, CDR2 YFSETQ. V lost 4 bases to trimming and J lost 7 bases, with 14 bases between them. CDR3 loop: CASSPDRGSEAFF. CDR3 nucleotides: TGCGCCAGCAGCCCGGATAGAGGCAGTGAAGCTTTCTTT.

This clone has just a few counts. The chain couples TRBV2 to TRBJ2-5, with D perhaps matching TRBD2 (6 bases). The germline CDR1 and CDR2 sequences are SNHLY and FYNNEI. This CDR3 has 11 amino acids. Trimming took off 11 bases at V and 3 bases at J, with 10 bases between the two ends. The CDR3 coding sequence is TGTGCCCCCGGGGGAGAAGAGACCCAGTACTTC. Residues: CAPGGEETQYF.

The chain uses TRBV10-3 and TRBJ1-1; 9 bases are a match to TRBD1. V dropped 1 base and J dropped 5; count of bases not matched to a gene: 11. Germline lookup yields CDR1 ENHRY and CDR2 SYGVKD. The CDR3 is made up of 17 amino acids. The CDR3 nucleotides read TGTGCCATCAGTGAGTGGTTGGGACAGGGACTGTCGACTGAAGCTTTCTTT. Translation: CAISEWLGQGLSTEAFF.

The rearrangement joins TRBV18 to TRBJ1-2; 7 bases map to TRBD1. Germline V gives CDR1 KGHSH, CDR2 LQKENI. The CDR3 loop spans 13 amino acids. J was trimmed by 3 bases and V by 2 bases; bases with no gene match: 0. This chain's CDR3 is CASSPGQDYGYTF. CDR3 in DNA: TGTGCCAGCTCACCAGGACAGGACTATGGCTACACCTTC.

This chain connects TRBV4-3 to TRBJ1-2; perhaps TRBD1 as D (5 bases). CDR3 length: 14 residues. The V gene's germline CDR1 is LGHNA and CDR2 YSLEER. Between the trimmed V and J ends, which lost 4 bases and 2 bases, there was a span of 11 bases. CDR3 nucleotide sequence: TGCGCCAGCAGCCCGGGGGGACCGAACTATGGCTACACCTTC. Protein sequence: CASSPGGPNYGYTF.

The rearrangement joins TRBV6-5 to TRBJ2-2; 7 nucleotides match TRBD2. Germline assignment: CDR1 MNHEY and CDR2 SVGAGI. The CDR3 length is 14 residues. Losses at the gene ends were 8 bases for V and 0 bases for J; bases not matched to a gene: 3. CDR3 loop: CASGAGANTGELFF. The DNA of the CDR3 is TGTGCCAGCGGGGCGGGGGCGAACACCGGGGAGCTGTTTTTT.

The CDR3 here is CASSVGPDSSYEQYF. The CDR3 DNA reads TGTGCCAGCAGCGTAGGGCCGGACAGCTCCTACGAGCAGTACTTC. The chain has TRBV9 and TRBJ2-7, with D maybe TRBD1 (6 bases). Germline V CDR1 and CDR2: SGDLS, YYNGEE. Trimming pared 0 bases from V and 0 bases from J, leaving 10 bases between. The CDR3 covers 15 residues.

The chain has TRBV5-4 and TRBJ2-7, with TRBD1 matching over 8 bases. CDR3 length: 15 residues. The V gene end was trimmed by 0 bases and the J gene end by 4 bases; junction bases not matched to a gene: 6. Germline V gene sequence: CDR1 SGHNT, CDR2 YYREEE (reference sequence). CDR3 nucleotide sequence: TGTGCCAGCAGCTTGGAGGGACAGGTGGGATACGAGCAGTACTTC. This sequence encodes CASSLEGQVGYEQYF.

The chain joins TRBV28 to TRBJ1-6, with 7 nucleotides matching TRBD1. V trimming: 8 bases; J trimming: 7 bases; junction bases outside the gene matches: 8. The germline V gene has CDR1 MDHEN and CDR2 SYDVKM. The CDR3 is 14 amino acids. The CDR3 loop reads CASEVGGGNSPLHF. The CDR3 region has the DNA TGTGCCAGCGAAGTAGGGGGCGGAAATTCACCCCTCCACTTT.

This sequence joins TRBV29-1 and TRBJ2-1; TRBD2 matches at 7 bases. Germline trimming cut 3 bases from V and 6 bases from J; bases unmatched to any gene: 11. The CDR3 runs 15 residues. Germline V CDR1 and CDR2: SQVTM, ANQGSEA. CDR3 coding DNA: TGCAGCGTTGAGCCGCGCGGGAGCCCCCTCAATGAGCAGTTCTTC. This translates into CSVEPRGSPLNEQFF.

The chain couples TRBV6-5 to TRBJ2-1; D remains ambiguous. The V and J ends lost 5 bases and 9 bases respectively, with 17 bases between them. The CDR3 consists of 14 residues. CDR1 is MNHEY and CDR2 is SVGAGI in the germline V gene. The CDR3 loop is CASSDPDSRFEQFF. CDR3 in DNA: TGTGCCAGCAGTGACCCTGACTCAAGGTTTGAGCAGTTCTTC.

V and J are TRBV5-5 and TRBJ2-7; 9 bases map to TRBD1. CDR3 length: 15 residues. V was clipped by 0 bases and J by 7 bases; unmatched bases: 8. The germline V gene has CDR1 SGHKS and CDR2 YYEKEE (reference sequence). CDR3 nucleotide sequence: TGTGCCAGCAGCTTGGTAGGGACAGGGCTCGGGGAGCAGTACTTC. It encodes CASSLVGTGLGEQYF.

This clone appeared a few times. The rearrangement links TRBV30 to TRBJ1-2; no reliable D call. V lost 1 base to trimming and J lost 4 bases, with 7 bases between them. The CDR3 length is 12 residues. Germline V gene lookup returns CDR1 GTSNPN and CDR2 SVGIG (reference sequence). The CDR3 loop reads CAWSGSGYGYTF. The DNA of the CDR3 is TGTGCCTGGAGTGGCAGCGGCTATGGCTACACCTTC.

The chain links TRBV2 to TRBJ2-6; perhaps TRBD2 as D (5 bases). V lost 10 bases and J lost 0, with 7 bases in between. This CDR3 region has 13 residues. CDR1 is SNHLY, CDR2 FYNNEI, per germline. The CDR3 nucleotides read TGTGCCACGGGGTCCTCTGGGGCCAACGTCCTGACTTTC. This encodes CATGSSGANVLTF. The full variable domain, its missing parts supplied by reference TRBV2 and TRBJ2-6, is EPEVTQTPSHQVTQMGQEVILRCVPISNHLYFYWYRQILGQKVEFLVSFYNNEISEKSEIFDDQFSVERPDGSNFTLKIRSTKLEDSAMYFCATGSSGANVLTFGAGSRLTVL.

The chain employs TRBV30 and TRBJ1-1; possible D gene TRBD1, 5 bases. Germline values: CDR1 GTSNPN, CDR2 SVGIG (reference sequence). V was trimmed by 4 bases and J by 8 bases, leaving 20 bases between them. CDR3 length: 14 amino acids. The CDR3 nucleotides are TGTGCCTGGACCGGGGGGGGATCGCAGATCGAAGCTTTCTTT. It yields the protein CAWTGGGSQIEAFF.

The gene calls are TRBV19 and TRBJ2-5; D uncertain. The DNA end lines up better with TRBJ2-7; the J call may be wrong. The CDR3 is 13 residues long. The germline V gene has CDR1 LNHDA and CDR2 SQIVND (reference sequence). The CDR3: CASSQRILYEQYF. CDR3 in DNA: TGTGCCAGTAGCCAGAGGATTCTCTACGAGCAGTACTTC.

The chain employs TRBV28 and TRBJ2-1, with TRBD2 matching 9 bases. Trimming removed 6 bases from V and 6 bases from J; junction bases left unmatched: 6. In germline, CDR1 is MDHEN, CDR2 SYDVKM. This CDR3 region has 14 residues. For the CDR3, the DNA is TGTGCCAGCAGACGTGGACTAGCGCCCAATGAGCAGTTCTTC. Encoded protein: CASRRGLAPNEQFF.

The chain carries TRBV5-1 and TRBJ2-7, with 7 bases lining up with TRBD1. The germline gives CDR1 SGHRS, CDR2 YFSETQ. The CDR3 extends over 14 amino acids. V dropped 6 bases and J dropped 0; count of bases not matched to a gene: 6. CDR3 bases: TGCGCCAGCACCCGGGACAGTAGCTCCTACGAGCAGTACTTC. This translates into CASTRDSSSYEQYF.